A selection of T cell receptor beta chains follows, all from one sample in a study of OX40 agonist ivuxolimab in advanced cancers. Sequenced by immunoSEQ multiplex PCR; TCRdb stores in-frame clones only, minus some. The sample lists about 100,000 clones, around 93% occurring once. Sequences were derived from CD4+ or CD8+ T cells sorted from blood, sampled in a trial of the OX40 agonist ivuxolimab. These receptors were obtained from an adult with an advanced solid tumor such as melanoma, head and neck, liver or kidney cancer. Both conserved end residues are part of each CDR3. The order of the fields is CDR3 protein, CDR3 DNA, D gene, J gene, clone size, V gene. The D gene is left open where the match is weak. Where a row states a size, it is once, few, many or the class of an expanded clone; other rows omit it.

CASSTPTTGNNEQFF	TGTGCCAGTAGTACCCCAACGACAGGGAACAATGAGCAGTTCTTC	TRBD1	TRBJ2-1	.	TRBV19
CASSLDRTGTSVSSTDTQYF	TGTGCCAGCAGCTTAGACCGCACCGGGACTAGCGTCTCTAGCACAGATACGCAGTATTTT	TRBD2	TRBJ2-3	.	TRBV7-8
CATSRDGQGAYEQYF	TGTGCCACCAGCAGAGATGGACAGGGCGCCTACGAGCAGTACTTC	TRBD1	TRBJ2-7	.	TRBV15
CASRLDPPPVYNEQFF	TGTGCAAGTCGCTTAGACCCCCCCCCGGTCTACAATGAGCAGTTCTTC	.	TRBJ2-1	.	TRBV12-2
CASRDPGTRIFF	TGTGCCAGCCGAGACCCCGGGACTAGGATCTTCTTC	TRBD2	TRBJ2-1	.	TRBV19
CASGPGTQETQYF	TGTGCTAGTGGTCCTGGGACCCAAGAGACCCAGTACTTC	.	TRBJ2-5	.	TRBV12-5
CASSQRRVSTDTQYF	TGTGCCAGCAGCCAACGCAGGGTTAGCACAGATACGCAGTATTTT	.	TRBJ2-3	.	TRBV7-9
CASSLVRGIGETQYF	TGTGCCAGCAGCTTGGTCCGCGGGATAGGAGAGACCCAGTACTTC	.	TRBJ2-5	once	TRBV5-4
CASRDRVILYGYTF	TGCGCCAGCAGAGATCGAGTGATTCTCTATGGCTACACCTTC	.	TRBJ1-2	.	TRBV23-1
CASSQFAGGPDTQYF	TGCGCCAGCAGCCAATTTGCGGGAGGGCCAGATACGCAGTATTTT	TRBD2	TRBJ2-3	.	TRBV4-3
CASSLRISYEQYF	TGTGCCAGCAGTTTGAGGATCTCCTACGAGCAGTACTTC	.	TRBJ2-7	once	TRBV27
CASSQEFQGTGQPQHF	TGCGCCAGCAGCCAAGAATTTCAGGGGACGGGTCAGCCCCAGCATTTT	.	TRBJ1-5	.	TRBV4-1
CASSLAGTSGRAKNIQYF	TGCGCCAGCAGCTTGGCCGGGACTAGCGGGAGGGCCAAAAACATTCAGTACTTC	TRBD2	TRBJ2-4	.	TRBV5-1
CASRGQGGLPGYGYTF	TGTGCCAGCAGGGGACAGGGAGGGCTTCCGGGGTATGGCTACACCTTC	TRBD1	TRBJ1-2	many	TRBV27
CASSWGGISGELFF	TGTGCCAGCAGCTGGGGGGGTATTAGCGGGGAGCTGTTTTTT	TRBD2	TRBJ2-2	.	TRBV5-4
CASSLTGGYGYTF	TGTGCCAGCAGTTTAACAGGGGGCTATGGCTACACCTTC	TRBD1	TRBJ1-2	.	TRBV28
CASSLGRTDTQYF	TGTGCCAGCAGCTTAGGCCGCACAGATACGCAGTATTTT	.	TRBJ2-3	.	TRBV7-3
CASTFLGVGETQYF	TGTGCCAGCACCTTTCTAGGAGTAGGAGAGACCCAGTACTTC	.	TRBJ2-5	.	TRBV7-2
CASSPGQASQFYEQYF	TGCGCCAGCAGCCCCGGACAGGCCTCACAATTCTACGAGCAGTACTTC	TRBD1	TRBJ2-7	.	TRBV5-1
CASSPNREGGYGYTF	TGTGCCAGCAGCCCGAACAGGGAAGGAGGGTATGGCTACACCTTC	.	TRBJ1-2	few	TRBV7-3
CASSKTGVGYEQYF	TGTGCCAGCAGTAAAACAGGGGTCGGCTACGAGCAGTACTTC	TRBD1	TRBJ2-7	.	TRBV6-1
CASSQDRNSGSYNEQFF	TGCGCCAGCAGCCAAGATCGGAATAGCGGAAGTTACAATGAGCAGTTCTTC	.	TRBJ2-1	.	TRBV4-3
CASSSTGDRRFGGNTIYF	TGTGCCAGCAGCTCCACAGGGGACCGTAGGTTTGGCGGAAACACCATATATTTT	TRBD1	TRBJ1-3	.	TRBV13
CASSPYVGSEAFF	TGCGCCAGCAGCCCTTACGTTGGGTCTGAAGCTTTCTTT	.	TRBJ1-1	.	TRBV4-3
CASSPAGEDIQYF	TGTGCCAGCAGTCCAGCCGGCGAAGACATTCAGTACTTC	.	TRBJ2-4	.	TRBV7-2
CASSREFRTAYEQYF	TGTGCCAGCAGCCGGGAGTTCAGGACAGCCTACGAGCAGTACTTC	.	TRBJ2-7	.	TRBV6-5
CASSLYGSGTGAYEQYF	TGCGCCAGCAGCCTCTATGGGTCGGGGACAGGGGCCTACGAGCAGTACTTC	TRBD1	TRBJ2-7	.	TRBV4-1
CASRGSWTSGHQETQYF	TGTGCCAGTAGGGGCAGTTGGACTAGCGGACACCAAGAGACCCAGTACTTC	TRBD2	TRBJ2-5	.	TRBV19
CASSFNRDRQQYF	TGTGCCAGCAGCTTTAACCGGGATAGGCAGCAGTACTTC	.	TRBJ2-7	once	TRBV7-2
CASVPNTGELFF	TGTGCCAGTGTCCCGAACACCGGGGAGCTGTTTTTT	.	TRBJ2-2	.	TRBV28
CASSYTGDREAFF	TGTGCCAGCAGCTACACTGGGGACAGAGAAGCTTTCTTT	TRBD1	TRBJ1-1	.	TRBV11-2
CASSPGTSYDGEQYF	TGTGCCAGCAGCCCTGGGACTAGCTATGATGGGGAGCAGTACTTC	TRBD2	TRBJ2-7	.	TRBV4-2
CASSQNPGQAYEQYF	TGCGCCAGCAGCCAAAATCCGGGACAGGCTTACGAGCAGTACTTC	TRBD1	TRBJ2-7	few	TRBV4-1